The clone carrying this TCR beta chain has just a few counts. Its antigen is not known. This sample was included in a study of OX40 agonist ivuxolimab in advanced cancers. Overall study context: In this trial design, patients received ivuxolimab intravenously at 0.01 to 10 mg/kg every 2 weeks. General study points: There was clonal expansion of CD4+ and CD8+ blood T cells by week 6 at 0.1 to 3.0 mg/kg.

The V end was cut by 7 bases, the J end by 1 base, with 10 bases between. CDR1 is MDHEN and CDR2 is SYDVKM in the germline V gene. This CDR3 has 13 residues. The table came from immunoSEQ multiplex PCR; TCRdb's copy has only in-frame clones and leaves some out. The table records about 35,000 clones, roughly three quarters of them present only once. The rearrangement uses TRBV28 and TRBJ1-1, with D unresolved. This sample comprised CD4+ or CD8+ T cells sorted from blood, obtained in a trial of the OX40 agonist ivuxolimab. This sequence was found in an adult with an advanced solid tumor such as melanoma, head and neck, liver or kidney cancer. CDR3 DNA: TGTGCCAGCACCCGGAGGGCGAACACTGAAGCTTTCTTT. As protein: CASTRRANTEAFF.